The entry that follows covers one T cell receptor beta chain sequence. In the study's own analysis: Cell counts per sample came from amplifying reference gene primers. TCRdb's copy holds only in-frame clones and misses some; the assay was immunoSEQ multiplex PCR. V and J calls and clone size are those listed in that table; D and trimming were worked out from the DNA. This table has 120,000 or so clones, roughly 79% appearing once. The CDR3 has 17 residues. Germline V gene lookup returns CDR1 LGHNA and CDR2 YSLEER. The V end lost 3 bases, the J end lost 4 bases, and 20 bases lay between the germline ends. This entry belongs to a study of blood T cell repertoires in COVID-19. Study-wide background: From the United States, Italy and Spain came samples of acute and convalescent COVID-19. In each case, the material was cDNA or gDNA derived from T cells, B-cell-depleted T cells, or PBMCs.

The receptor was derived from a human donor in a cohort sampled during active COVID-19. V is TRBV4-3 and J is TRBJ2-3; D is undetermined. Sequences were obtained from peripheral blood. This CDR3 is CASSHFYGRIEADTQYF. CDR3 coding DNA: TGCGCCAGCAGCCATTTCTATGGTAGGATCGAGGCAGATACGCAGTATTTT.